The source of this T cell receptor beta chain is a study of blood T cell repertoires in COVID-19. About the research overall: Specimens from acute and convalescent COVID-19 originated in the United States, Italy and Spain. From T cells, B-cell-depleted T cells, or PBMCs came the material, which was cDNA or gDNA.

Methods used by the authors: Nucleated cell number was recorded as an estimate derived from reference gene primer amplification. Some clones are missing from TCRdb's copy, which holds only in-frame ones; the method was immunoSEQ multiplex PCR. V and J calls and clone size come straight from that table; D and trimming were deduced from the DNA. This table holds just under 60,000 clones, around nine tenths found once. The CDR3 runs to 13 residues. Germline V lookup: CDR1 MDHEN, CDR2 SYDVKM. J gave up 3 bases and V 6 bases, and 4 bases lay outside the gene matches. The V gene is TRBV28, the J gene TRBJ2-7; 8 bases map to TRBD2. The sequenced sample was peripheral blood. The source is a human donor with active COVID-19. The donor label of this sample is uncertain. The CDR3 DNA reads TGTGCCAGCAGACGGGGGGGCAGCTACGAGCAGTACTTC. This encodes CASRRGGSYEQYF.